A single T cell receptor beta chain is shown here with its context. Its antigen is as yet unknown. This specimen belongs to a study of vaccination effects on CD4 cells after COVID-19. Turning to the study itself: It was a median of 72 days after the second dose that post-vaccine samples were obtained.

From germline, CDR1 is SEHNR and CDR2 FQNEAQ (reference sequence). The CDR3 totals 13 residues. Deletions cut 5 bases from V and 7 bases from J, with 12 bases between. The study's findings and limits: Marked contraction was observed in infection-induced and vaccine-induced clones late after vaccination. Common cold coronaviruses were cross-recognized by only 1 of 255 vaccine-induced clones in healthy vaccinees.

Profiled with immunoSEQ multiplex PCR; TCRdb holds only in-frame clones, not every one. Altogether more than 20,000 clones are present, roughly 85% being singletons, with the ten largest covering 5.5% to 6.5%. Sequencing followed a ViraFEST assay step that expanded antigen-specific CD4+ T cells with viral peptide pools. Investigators separated out CD4+ T cells once around 10 days of culture had passed. Vaccine administered to participants consisted of two doses of either BNT162b2 or mRNA-1273. Negative nucleocapsid antibody tests before and after vaccination confirmed no previous SARS-CoV-2 infection.

The specimen was CD4+ T cells from PBMCs cultured with SARS-CoV-2 spike peptides, collected after COVID-19 vaccination. The chain links TRBV7-9 to TRBJ2-1; D may be TRBD1 or TRBD2 (5 bases each). This clonotype was obtained from a human donor who received a COVID-19 vaccine. Some clones in this sample may be carry-over from other donors' samples. The DNA of the CDR3 is TGTGCCAGCAGCCAAAGTGGGGGAAATGAGCAGTTCTTC. Protein sequence: CASSQSGGNEQFF.